One sample yielded the 25 T cell receptor beta chains listed below, sequenced in a study of T cells after posttransplantation cyclophosphamide. Sequencing used immunoSEQ multiplex PCR; TCRdb keeps in-frame clones, though not all of them. The sample holds some 61,000 clones, 80% to 95% seen once. The sequencing sample was made of PBMCs. The receptors were gathered from a woman aged 25 to 39 in good health and a related stem cell transplant donor.

The chain links TRBV14 to TRBJ2-5, with D hard to call. Per germline, CDR1 SGHDN and CDR2 FVKESK. V was cut by 0 bases and J by 5 bases, with 7 bases left in between. The CDR3 is 13 residues long. In DNA form, the CDR3 reads TGTGCCAGCAGCCAAGAACCATGGGAGACCCAGTACTTC. It yields the protein CASSQEPWETQYF.

This chain uses TRBV2 with TRBJ1-5, with a weak D call TRBD1 (6 bases). Germline CDR1 SNHLY, CDR2 FYNNEI. The CDR3 is 15 amino acids. The V end was cut by 5 bases, the J end by 4 bases, with 15 bases between. The CDR3 sequence is CASSQTGKENQPQHF. In DNA form, the CDR3 reads TGTGCCAGCAGTCAAACAGGGAAGGAAAATCAGCCCCAGCATTTT.

The chain is built from TRBV7-9 and TRBJ1-2, with D uncertain. CDR1 and CDR2 (germline): SEHNR, FQNEAQ (reference sequence). Deletions cut 3 bases from V and 7 bases from J, with 9 bases between. There are 12 residues in the CDR3. This chain's CDR3 is CASSLAHLGYTF. The DNA for the CDR3 is TGTGCCAGCAGCTTGGCACACCTTGGCTACACCTTC.

The chain is built from TRBV5-1 and TRBJ2-5; the match to TRBD2 covers 11 bases. This CDR3 is built from 15 residues. Germline V gene sequence: CDR1 SGHRS, CDR2 YFSETQ. Germline trimming cut 1 base from V and 9 bases from J; bases unmatched to any gene: 8. In DNA, the CDR3 is TGCGCCAGCAGCTTGACTAGCGGGGGCCCCCCGGCCCAGTACTTC. This translates into CASSLTSGGPPAQYF.

This clone is medium-sized in the sample. The rearrangement links TRBV2 to TRBJ2-2, with 9 positions matching TRBD2. Germline loops: CDR1 SNHLY, CDR2 FYNNEI. V lost 6 bases and J lost 6; bases outside the gene matches: 14. This CDR3 is built from 17 residues. CDR3 sequence: CASRSASGEGAPGELFF. CDR3 coding DNA: TGTGCCAGCAGGTCTGCTAGCGGGGAAGGTGCTCCCGGGGAGCTGTTTTTT.

J is TRBJ2-1 and V is TRBV6-1; TRBD2 is a possible D gene (5 bases). CDR3 length equals 14 residues. Trimming pared 7 bases from V and 10 bases from J, leaving 20 bases between. The V gene's germline CDR1 is MNHNS and CDR2 SASEGT. CDR3 coding DNA: TGTGCCAGCAATGGGAAACGGGTTACGGGAGAGCAGTTCTTC. It translates to CASNGKRVTGEQFF.

This clone was found once. The chain has TRBV10-3 and TRBJ1-4; no definite D call. The germline V gene encodes CDR1 ENHRY and CDR2 SYGVKD. This CDR3 is 13 amino acids long. Trimming cost V 6 bases and J 8 bases, with 13 bases left between them. For the CDR3, the DNA is TGTGCCATCAGGGCGGGCAAGGAAGAAAAACTGTTTTTT. It specifies CAIRAGKEEKLFF.

The V call is TRBV6-5, the J call TRBJ2-2; the D gene is possibly TRBD1 (5 bases). CDR1 is MNHEY, CDR2 SVGAGI, per germline. The V gene lost 5 bases and the J gene lost 1 base, with 11 bases spanning the gap. The CDR3 loop spans 15 amino acids. The CDR3, as DNA: TGTGCCAGCAGTATCCAGGGTTGGAACACCGGGGAGCTGTTTTTT. Encoded protein: CASSIQGWNTGELFF.

The gene calls are TRBV11-2 and TRBJ2-3, with D perhaps TRBD1 (6 bases). Between the trimmed V and J ends, which lost 2 bases and 2 bases, there was a span of 11 bases. Germline values: CDR1 SGHAT, CDR2 FQNNGV. The length of the CDR3 is 15 residues. CDR3 protein: CASSLQGRDTDTQYF. In DNA form, the CDR3 reads TGTGCCAGCAGCTTACAGGGGCGTGACACAGATACGCAGTATTTT. Supplemented by reference TRBV11-2 and TRBJ2-3, the full variable domain reads EAGVAQSPRYKIIEKRQSVAFWCNPISGHATLYWYQQILGQGPKLLIQFQNNGVVDDSQLPKDRFSAERLKGVDSTLKIQPAKLEDSAVYLCASSLQGRDTDTQYFGPGTRLTVL.

This clone was observed once. V and J are TRBV28 and TRBJ1-1; D possibly corresponds to TRBD1 (6 bases). CDR3 length: 13 residues. In germline, CDR1 is MDHEN, CDR2 SYDVKM. V was trimmed by 7 bases and J by 5 bases, leaving 14 bases between them. The CDR3 DNA follows: TGTGCCAGCACTCTCCCGGGGGCGACTGAAGCTTTCTTT. Protein: CASTLPGATEAFF.

The chain joins TRBV11-2 to TRBJ2-4, with 7 bases aligning to TRBD1. V was clipped by 4 bases and J by 9 bases; unmatched bases: 15. This CDR3 is 16 amino acids long. The germline CDR1 and CDR2 sequences are SGHAT and FQNNGV. Here the CDR3 reads CASSSYGQASVSIQYF. In nucleotides, the CDR3 is TGTGCCAGCAGCTCCTATGGACAGGCGTCGGTGAGCATTCAGTACTTC.

About this clone: This same CDR3 is encoded by further DNA sequences in the sample. This chain connects TRBV5-6 to TRBJ1-6, with 7 bases fitting TRBD1. The CDR3 runs 19 residues. V dropped 0 bases and J dropped 8; count of bases not matched to a gene: 17. Germline values: CDR1 SGHDT, CDR2 YYEEEE. The CDR3 nucleotides are TGTGCCAGCAGCTTGGCCTACGTCGCAGGGGGAATTGGGGATTCACCCCTCCACTTT. It specifies CASSLAYVAGGIGDSPLHF.

V gene TRBV4-3 combines with J gene TRBJ2-1; D ambiguous. The germline V gene encodes CDR1 LGHNA and CDR2 YSLEER. The CDR3 sequence is 13 residues long. V was pared by 0 bases and J by 8 bases, with 8 bases between. CDR3 region: CASSQELRDEQFF. The CDR3 region has the DNA TGCGCCAGCAGCCAAGAACTTAGGGATGAGCAGTTCTTC.

This clone was seen a handful of times. The CDR3 reads CASSPGQTTDTQYF. The CDR3 DNA reads as TGTGCCAGCAGCCCTGGACAGACAACAGATACGCAGTATTTT. The chain links TRBV7-2 to TRBJ2-3, with D possibly being TRBD1 (6 bases). This CDR3 is 14 amino acids long. The V gene lost 5 bases and the J gene lost 3 bases, with 12 bases spanning the gap. Germline V lookup: CDR1 SGHTA, CDR2 FQGNSA.

This chain uses TRBV5-1 with TRBJ2-3; a weak D match, TRBD2 (5 bases). Germline V gene sequence: CDR1 SGHRS, CDR2 YFSETQ. The CDR3 covers 15 residues. Trimming took off 3 bases at V and 2 bases at J, with 13 bases between the two ends. The CDR3 DNA is TGCGCCAGCAGCTCTCCCGGGGAATCCACAGATACGCAGTATTTT. Translation gives CASSSPGESTDTQYF.

V gene TRBV19 combines with J gene TRBJ1-2; 9 positions match TRBD1. Germline V gives CDR1 LNHDA, CDR2 SQIVND (reference sequence). This CDR3 is 14 amino acids long. V lost 6 bases to trimming and J lost 2 bases; unmatched junction nucleotides: 4. The chain's CDR3 is CASRRTGENYGYTF. In nucleotides, the CDR3 is TGTGCCAGTAGGAGGACAGGGGAGAACTATGGCTACACCTTC. Variable domain in full (rest from reference TRBV19 and TRBJ1-2): DGGITQSPKYLFRKEGQNVTLSCEQNLNHDAMYWYRQDPGQGLRLIYYSQIVNDFQKGDIAEGYSVSREKKESFPLTVTSAQKNPTAFYLCASRRTGENYGYTFGSGTRLTVV.

The rearrangement joins TRBV5-4 to TRBJ2-3; 8 bases fit TRBD1. Germline CDR1 is SGHNT and CDR2 is YYREEE (reference sequence). The trim removed 0 bases at V and 4 bases at J, leaving 4 bases unmatched. The length of the CDR3 is 15 residues. CDR3: CASSLGTGSSDTQYF. The CDR3 DNA reads TGTGCCAGCAGCTTGGGGACAGGGAGTTCAGATACGCAGTATTTT.

The chain employs TRBV7-2 and TRBJ1-1; possibly TRBD1 for D (5 bases). Germline CDR1 reads SGHTA; CDR2 reads FQGNSA. Trimming removed 2 bases from V and 1 base from J, with 11 bases in between. The CDR3 spans 15 residues. CDR3 residues: CASSLWGSKNTEAFF. The CDR3 DNA reads TGTGCCAGCAGCTTATGGGGCAGTAAGAACACTGAAGCTTTCTTT.

The rearrangement uses TRBV6-6 and TRBJ1-1; D is possibly TRBD1 (5 bases). V lost 5 bases, J lost 1 base, and 8 bases lay in between. CDR3 size: 13 residues. The germline V gene has CDR1 MNHNY and CDR2 SVGAGI (reference sequence). This CDR3 reads CASSQQENTEAFF. CDR3 coding DNA: TGTGCCAGCAGTCAACAGGAGAACACTGAAGCTTTCTTT.

This chain uses TRBV7-9 with TRBJ2-6; D not certain. The ends were cut back, 7 bases at V and 0 bases at J, with 4 bases in the middle. Per germline, CDR1 SEHNR and CDR2 FQNEAQ (reference sequence). The CDR3 loop spans 13 amino acids. CDR3 nucleotide sequence: TGTGCCAGCACCAACTCTGGGGCCAACGTCCTGACTTTC. Amino acid sequence: CASTNSGANVLTF.

The V gene is TRBV6-6, the J gene TRBJ2-1, with TRBD2 matching over 8 bases. The CDR3 is 14 amino acids. Unmatched junction bases numbered 7, after V lost 5 bases and J lost 7 bases. Germline CDR1 MNHNY, CDR2 SVGAGI (reference sequence). CDR3 in amino acids: CASSPSGGGNEQFF. The CDR3 nucleotides read TGTGCCAGCAGTCCTTCGGGCGGGGGGAATGAGCAGTTCTTC.

The J gene is TRBJ1-1, the V gene TRBV6-1; a weak D match, TRBD1 (5 bases). Trimming left V 8 bases short and J 3 bases short, with 13 bases between. The CDR3 covers 13 residues. Germline V lookup: CDR1 MNHNS, CDR2 SASEGT. CDR3 in DNA: TGTGCCAGCCTCAGGGTCTCGGACACTGAAGCTTTCTTT. Translated, it gives CASLRVSDTEAFF.

The V call is TRBV5-5, the J call TRBJ2-7; possible D gene TRBD1, 5 bases. This CDR3 has 12 amino acids. Trimming took off 4 bases at V and 4 bases at J, with 9 bases between the two ends. Germline-derived CDR1 and CDR2 are SGHKS and YYEKEE (reference sequence). CDR3 DNA: TGTGCCAGCAGCCCCCAGGGTTACGAGCAGTACTTC. Encoded protein: CASSPQGYEQYF.

This clone was seen more than once but under ten times. The chain is built from TRBV9 and TRBJ1-6, with D perhaps matching TRBD1 (5 bases). The CDR3 has 15 residues. The ends were cut back, 2 bases at V and 7 bases at J, with 13 bases in the middle. From germline, CDR1 is SGDLS and CDR2 YYNGEE. The CDR3 DNA is TGTGCCAGCAGCGTGGGGACCGGAGGGAATTCACCCCTCCACTTT. Residues: CASSVGTGGNSPLHF.

V is TRBV4-1 and J is TRBJ2-4; 12 bases map to TRBD1. Trimming cost V 1 base and J 7 bases; bases outside gene matches: 11. CDR3 length: 18 amino acids. Germline V CDR1 and CDR2: MGHRA, YSYEKL. CDR3: CASSQVGQGALAGNIQYF. The DNA of the CDR3 is TGCGCCAGCAGCCAAGTGGGACAGGGGGCATTGGCGGGGAACATTCAGTACTTC.